The 25 T cell receptor beta chains in this list originate from one sample, sequenced in a study of post-analysis software for immune sequencing data. Study results and caveats: TRBV5-6, TRBV5-1 and TRBV20-1 were among four to six TRBV segments more frequent in patients than controls.

Included in the TCR beta cDNA libraries were unique molecular identifiers. TCRdb used MiXCR to reprocess the PCR reads, holding one entry per CDR3 protein. This table holds some 800,000 distinct CDR3 sequences, approximately 44% found once. Their antigens remain unidentified. The sequencing sample was made of blood. The source of these receptors is a girl aged 10-17 years with multiple sclerosis.

V usage is TRBV2 and J usage is TRBJ2-4; perhaps TRBD1 as D (6 bases). Germline V gene data show CDR1 as SNHLY and CDR2 as FYNNEI. The CDR3 runs 14 residues. Trimming took off 6 bases at V and 13 bases at J, with 22 bases between the two ends. CDR3 sequence: CASSIKQGSGEQYF. CDR3 nucleotides: TGTGCCAGCAGCATTAAACAGGGTTCCGGGGAGCAGTACTTC.

This clonotype was recorded a few times. This chain connects TRBV6-5 to TRBJ2-7, with D uncertain. Germline CDR1 is MNHEY and CDR2 is SVGAGI. Between the trimmed V and J ends, which lost 7 bases and 6 bases, there was a span of 10 bases. This CDR3 spans 11 amino acids. CDR3 sequence: CASTNMGEQYF. Written as DNA, the CDR3 is TGTGCCAGCACAAACATGGGCGAGCAGTACTTC.

J is TRBJ2-7 and V is TRBV20-1; D assignment may be TRBD1 or TRBD2 (5 bases each). The CDR3 runs 13 residues. Germline-derived CDR1 and CDR2 are DFQATT and SNEGSKA (reference sequence). V was shortened by 4 bases and J by 4 bases, with 14 bases between the two germline ends. The CDR3 nucleotides are TGCAGTGCTAAAAAGGGACGGGCTTACGAGCAGTACTTC. This gives the protein CSAKKGRAYEQYF.

The chain is built from TRBV29-1 and TRBJ2-4; 9 positions match TRBD1. J gave up 8 bases and V 6 bases, and 2 bases lay outside the gene matches. Germline V CDR1 and CDR2: SQVTM, ANQGSEA. The CDR3 has 11 residues. CDR3 sequence reads: CSVRDRDIQYF. The CDR3 region has the DNA TGCAGCGTGCGGGACAGGGACATTCAGTACTTC.

At least ten counts were recorded for this clonotype. This chain uses TRBV29-1 with TRBJ2-7, with 13 bases identical to TRBD2. There are 17 residues in the CDR3. From germline, CDR1 is SQVTM and CDR2 ANQGSEA. Trimming removed 4 bases from V and 5 bases from J; junction bases left unmatched: 14. CDR3 protein: CSVAVGSGTSGTDEQYF. The CDR3 DNA follows: TGCAGCGTTGCGGTTGGTTCCGGGACTAGCGGGACCGACGAGCAGTACTTC.

V gene TRBV18 combines with J gene TRBJ2-5; 7 positions match TRBD2. V was pared by 4 bases and J by 1 base, with 9 bases of the junction left unmatched. The CDR3 extends over 16 amino acids. CDR1 KGHSH and CDR2 LQKENI come from the germline V gene. CDR3 sequence: CASSHELAKVQETQYF. The CDR3 region has the DNA TGTGCCAGCTCACACGAACTAGCGAAGGTCCAAGAGACCCAGTACTTC.

This rearrangement joins TRBV29-1 to TRBJ2-7, with 7 bases lining up with TRBD1. The CDR3 extends over 13 amino acids. V lost 0 bases, J lost 7 bases, and 6 bases stayed unmatched. Germline CDR1 is SQVTM and CDR2 is ANQGSEA. The CDR3 sequence is CSVEEGTAGEQYF. CDR3 nucleotide sequence: TGCAGCGTTGAAGAAGGGACAGCAGGGGAGCAGTACTTC.

The chain couples TRBV28 to TRBJ2-1; D might be TRBD2 (6 bases). V lost 6 bases and J lost 5, with 20 bases in between. Germline loops: CDR1 MDHEN, CDR2 SYDVKM. The CDR3 runs to 16 residues. In nucleotides, the CDR3 is TGTGCCAGCAGCCAAACCCCTAGGCGGGACGACAATGAGCAGTTCTTC. Encoded protein: CASSQTPRRDDNEQFF.

The chain carries TRBV5-6 and TRBJ1-5; D is unresolved. V was clipped by 5 bases and J by 2 bases, with 17 bases between them. Germline CDR1 SGHDT, CDR2 YYEEEE. The CDR3 has 16 residues. This CDR3 reads CASSRNPVSGNQPQHF. In DNA form, the CDR3 reads TGTGCCAGCAGTAGGAACCCGGTAAGCGGCAATCAGCCCCAGCATTTT.

CDR3 protein: CSAQGGTDAETQYF. The CDR3 DNA reads as TGCAGCGCCCAGGGGGGGACGGACGCAGAGACCCAGTACTTC. The chain employs TRBV29-1 and TRBJ2-5, with D possibly being TRBD1 or TRBD2 (7 bases each). CDR1 and CDR2 (germline): SQVTM, ANQGSEA. The CDR3 spans 14 residues. Trimming removed 7 bases from V and 4 bases from J, with 19 bases in between.

This clonotype was recorded a few times. The J gene is TRBJ2-5, the V gene TRBV28, with unresolved D. This CDR3 is built from 16 residues. Between the trimmed V and J ends, which lost 1 base and 11 bases, there was a span of 23 bases. Germline V gives CDR1 MDHEN, CDR2 SYDVKM. CDR3 loop: CASSLSLGPVYNEQYF. The CDR3, as DNA: TGTGCCAGCAGTTTATCCCTCGGACCCGTCTACAATGAGCAGTACTTC.

A remark on this clonotype: A much larger clone sits a single nucleotide away, making a read error possible. The chain recombines TRBV11-2 with TRBJ2-5; 9 positions match TRBD1. Germline CDR1 and CDR2: SGHAT and FQNNGV. The CDR3 sequence is 14 residues long. The CDR3 sequence: CTSRPTGGRWTQYF. DNA for the CDR3: TGTACCAGCAGACCTACAGGGGGCAGGTGGACCCAGTACTTC.

CDR3 DNA sequence: TGTGCCAGCAGCTTAGAATTTGGGGGTGGCTATGGCTACACCTTC. Translating it yields CASSLEFGGGYGYTF. The rearrangement uses TRBV7-2 and TRBJ1-2; TRBD1 might be the D (5 bases). Trimming removed 1 base at V and 4 bases at J, with 13 bases between. The CDR3 has 15 residues. Germline lookup yields CDR1 SGHTA and CDR2 FQGNSA.

The chain uses TRBV12-3 or TRBV12-4 and TRBJ2-3; 9 bases map to TRBD1. V shed 7 bases, J shed 3 bases, and the junction held 5 bases outside the gene matches. The CDR3 runs to 14 residues. As DNA, the CDR3 is TGTGCCAGCACCACAGGGGGCTGGACAGATACGCAGTATTTT. Translating gives CASTTGGWTDTQYF.

This clonotype has a handful of counts. The genes are TRBV6-5 and TRBJ2-7; 9 nucleotides agree with TRBD1. The CDR3 length is 15 residues. Germline assignment: CDR1 MNHEY and CDR2 SVGAGI. V lost 8 bases, J lost 2 bases, and 10 bases stayed unmatched. CDR3 in amino acids: CASGEPQGATYEQYF. The DNA of the CDR3 is TGTGCCAGCGGCGAACCACAGGGGGCAACCTACGAGCAGTACTTC.

This rearrangement joins TRBV20-1 to TRBJ2-6; 9 positions match TRBD1. CDR3 length: 18 residues. CDR1 DFQATT and CDR2 SNEGSKA come from the germline V gene (reference sequence). Losses at the gene ends were 5 bases for V and 0 bases for J; bases not matched to a gene: 11. The CDR3 loop is CSAPPGQGRNSGANVLTF. The CDR3 bases are TGCAGTGCTCCACCGGGACAGGGTCGAAACTCTGGGGCCAACGTCCTGACTTTC.

The chain combines TRBV20-1 with TRBJ2-1; TRBD2 matches at 11 bases. The germline CDR1 and CDR2 sequences are DFQATT and SNEGSKA (reference sequence). Germline trimming cut 6 bases from V and 5 bases from J; bases unmatched to any gene: 9. The CDR3 runs to 15 residues. This chain's CDR3 is CSATSGTSGNNEQFF. CDR3 nucleotide sequence: TGCAGTGCCACGTCCGGGACTAGCGGCAACAATGAGCAGTTCTTC.

Only a few counts were recorded for this clonotype. The genes are TRBV11-2 and TRBJ1-4; no reliable D call. CDR1 is SGHAT, CDR2 FQNNGV, per germline. This CDR3 has 17 amino acids. V gave up 5 bases and J gave up 8 bases, with 24 bases separating them. The CDR3: CASSPRTLRSAYEKLFF. CDR3 sequence (DNA): TGTGCCAGCAGCCCCAGGACGTTGAGGTCGGCGTACGAAAAACTGTTTTTT.

The chain uses TRBV29-1 and TRBJ2-7; TRBD1 is a possible D gene (5 bases). V gave up 8 bases and J gave up 8 bases, with 13 bases separating them. The germline CDR1 and CDR2 sequences are SQVTM and ANQGSEA. The CDR3 totals 10 residues. CDR3 bases: TGCAGCCAAGGGCAGGGCAAGCAGTACTTC. Amino acids: CSQGQGKQYF.

This chain joins TRBV20-1 and TRBJ1-4; TRBD1 matches at 7 bases. In germline, CDR1 is DFQATT, CDR2 SNEGSKA (reference sequence). The junction had 10 bases not matched to a gene; V was cut back by 5 bases and J by 4 bases. The CDR3 has 15 residues. CDR3 nucleotides: TGCAGTGCTCGGACCCGCGGGACAGTTAATGAAAAACTGTTTTTT. Translation: CSARTRGTVNEKLFF.

The table lists this clonotype with a count of one. The rearrangement uses TRBV10-2 and TRBJ2-7; TRBD2 agrees at 12 bases. The junction had 19 bases not matched to a gene; V was cut back by 4 bases and J by 12 bases. The germline V gene has CDR1 WSHSY and CDR2 SAAADI. The CDR3 runs to 17 residues. CDR3 sequence reads: CASSVGTSGPKGETRYF. Here the CDR3 DNA reads TGCGCCAGCAGTGTGGGGACTAGCGGGCCCAAGGGGGAGACCCGGTACTTC.

The rearrangement uses TRBV18 and TRBJ2-3; D remains ambiguous. This CDR3 comprises 15 residues. Per the germline V gene, CDR1 is KGHSH and CDR2 is LQKENI. The V end was cut by 2 bases, the J end by 2 bases, with 11 bases between. CDR3 sequence (DNA): TGTGCCAGCTCACCAGTAGTAGATTCCACAGATACGCAGTATTTT. Residues: CASSPVVDSTDTQYF.

This rearrangement joins TRBV20-1 to TRBJ2-7; 7 nucleotides align to TRBD1. The CDR3 consists of 14 residues. With 1 base clipped from V and 0 bases from J, the junction kept 3 bases outside the gene matches. Germline V lookup: CDR1 DFQATT, CDR2 SNEGSKA (reference sequence). The CDR3, as DNA: TGCAGTGCTAGAGTGGGGACAGTCTCCTACGAGCAGTACTTC. Amino acid sequence: CSARVGTVSYEQYF.

The rearrangement uses TRBV10-1 and TRBJ2-7; 7 bases map to TRBD1. From germline, CDR1 is WNHNN and CDR2 SYGVQD (reference sequence). The length of the CDR3 is 16 residues. V lost 3 bases to trimming and J lost 2 bases; unmatched junction nucleotides: 10. Written as DNA, the CDR3 is TGCGCCAGCAGTGACTTCCAGGGGGACAAAGCCTACGAGCAGTACTTC. This encodes CASSDFQGDKAYEQYF.

The chain has TRBV7-9 and TRBJ2-5, with TRBD1 matching over 7 bases. The V and J ends lost 5 bases and 0 bases, in that order; junction bases with no gene match: 3. The CDR3 extends over 14 amino acids. Per the germline V gene, CDR1 is SEHNR and CDR2 is FQNEAQ (reference sequence). The CDR3 spells CASSADRDQETQYF. DNA for the CDR3: TGTGCCAGCAGCGCCGACAGGGACCAAGAGACCCAGTACTTC. The variable domain in full, with the rest retrieved from reference TRBV7-9 and TRBJ2-5, is DTGVSQNPRHKITKRGQNVTFRCDPISEHNRLYWYRQTLGQGPEFLTYFQNEAQLEKSRLLSDRFSAERPKGSFSTLEIQRTEQGDSAMYLCASSADRDQETQYFGPGTRLLVL.